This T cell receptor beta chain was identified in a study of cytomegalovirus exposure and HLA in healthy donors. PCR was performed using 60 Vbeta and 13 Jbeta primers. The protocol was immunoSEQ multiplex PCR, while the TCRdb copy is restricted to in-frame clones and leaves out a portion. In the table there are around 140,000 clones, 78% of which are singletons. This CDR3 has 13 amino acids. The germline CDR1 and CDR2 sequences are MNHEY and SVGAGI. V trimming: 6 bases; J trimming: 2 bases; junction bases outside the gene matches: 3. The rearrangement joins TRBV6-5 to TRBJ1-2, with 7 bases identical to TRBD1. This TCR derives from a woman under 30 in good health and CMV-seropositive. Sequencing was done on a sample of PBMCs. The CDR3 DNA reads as TGTGCCAGCAGCCCGACAGGGAACTATGGCTACACCTTC. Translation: CASSPTGNYGYTF.